These 3 T cell receptor beta chains were all obtained from the same sample, sequenced in a study of cytomegalovirus exposure and HLA in healthy donors. Primers: 60 Vbeta forward and 13 Jbeta reverse. TCRdb's copy holds only in-frame clones and misses some; the assay was immunoSEQ multiplex PCR. The table records about 190,000 clones, 81% of them present only once. The sequencing sample was made of PBMCs. All receptors derive from a man younger than 30 in good health and CMV-seronegative.

This clone occurred a few times. CDR3 residues: CASSEPRIIDEQYF. CDR3 nucleotides: TGTGCCAGCAGTGAGCCTAGAATTATCGACGAGCAGTACTTC. The chain employs TRBV2 and TRBJ2-7; D remains ambiguous. CDR3 length: 14 amino acids. V was pared by 3 bases and J by 5 bases, with 14 bases between. Germline V lookup: CDR1 SNHLY, CDR2 FYNNEI.

Only one count was recorded for this clone. The chain is built from TRBV11-2 and TRBJ1-5; TRBD1 matches at 8 bases. Germline values: CDR1 SGHAT, CDR2 FQNNGV. V dropped 1 base and J dropped 0; count of bases not matched to a gene: 2. The CDR3 spans 16 residues. CDR3 protein: CASSLGTGNSNQPQHF. In DNA, the CDR3 is TGTGCCAGCAGCTTAGGGACAGGGAATAGCAATCAGCCCCAGCATTTT.

This rearrangement joins TRBV18 to TRBJ1-1; 7 nucleotides line up with TRBD1. The junction had 7 bases not matched to a gene; V was cut back by 4 bases and J by 5 bases. Germline CDR1 is KGHSH and CDR2 is LQKENI. The CDR3 is 14 amino acids. The CDR3 here is CASSLGTAETEAFF. The CDR3 DNA sequence: TGTGCCAGCTCACTTGGGACAGCGGAAACTGAAGCTTTCTTT.